This is a list of T cell receptor beta chains from one sample in a study of T cells in Graves' hyperthyroidism and ophthalmopathy. TCRdb recomputed calls from the multiplex PCR reads with MiXCR, one row per CDR3 protein. The table shows around 400,000 distinct CDR3 sequences, with 20% to 30% occurring only once. The sample consisted of blood. The receptors shown here come from a man between 50 and 59 years old with Graves' hyperthyroidism. Each CDR3 is given with its conserved first and last residue. The order of the fields is CDR3 DNA, CDR3 protein, J gene, D gene, V gene, CDR3 length, clone size. A D gene is named only where the DNA matches it firmly. A clone size is listed for some rows: how often the clone was seen (once, few, many), or a class if it is expanded.

CDR3 DNA: TGTGCCAGCAGCTCCGTGGCCGGCCTGGGCGAGCAGTACTTC
CDR3 protein: CASSSVAGLGEQYF
J gene: TRBJ2-7
D gene: -
V gene: TRBV7-3
CDR3 length: 14
clone size: few

CDR3 DNA: TGTGCCAGCGCCACAGATACGCAGTATTTT
CDR3 protein: CASATDTQYF
J gene: TRBJ2-3
D gene: -
V gene: TRBV28
CDR3 length: 10
clone size: many

CDR3 DNA: TGTGCCAGCAGCCAAGATTTGGACAGGGGGAACACTGAAGCTTTCTTT
CDR3 protein: CASSQDLDRGNTEAFF
J gene: TRBJ1-1
D gene: TRBD1
V gene: TRBV3-1
CDR3 length: 16
clone size: once

CDR3 DNA: TGCAGCGTTGATGACAGGTTCGCTAGCACAGATACGCAGTATTTT
CDR3 protein: CSVDDRFASTDTQYF
J gene: TRBJ2-3
D gene: -
V gene: TRBV29-1
CDR3 length: 15
clone size: few

CDR3 DNA: TGTGCCAGCAGCCGCCTGAAGGGACTAAGGGGTACGCAGTATTTT
CDR3 protein: CASSRLKGLRGTQYF
J gene: TRBJ2-3
D gene: TRBD2
V gene: TRBV28
CDR3 length: 15
clone size: many

CDR3 DNA: TGTGCCAGCAGTTTATTGACCTCAAGGGACACTGAAGCTTTCTTT
CDR3 protein: CASSLLTSRDTEAFF
J gene: TRBJ1-1
D gene: -
V gene: TRBV28
CDR3 length: 15
clone size: -

CDR3 DNA: TGTGCCAGCACCTTGGCGGGGCAAGCTAACTATGGCTACACCTTC
CDR3 protein: CASTLAGQANYGYTF
J gene: TRBJ1-2
D gene: -
V gene: TRBV28
CDR3 length: 15
clone size: -

CDR3 DNA: TGCAGTGCAACATACCTCGACGGAAACTATGGCTACACCTTC
CDR3 protein: CSATYLDGNYGYTF
J gene: TRBJ1-2
D gene: -
V gene: TRBV20-1
CDR3 length: 14
clone size: few

CDR3 DNA: TGTGCCAGCAGTTTTGGAGCGGGAGTAGTCAACGAGCAGTACTTC
CDR3 protein: CASSFGAGVVNEQYF
J gene: TRBJ2-7
D gene: TRBD2
V gene: TRBV12-3/TRBV12-4
CDR3 length: 15
clone size: many

CDR3 DNA: TGTGCCAGCAGCTACGGGGACAGGTTGAACACTGAAGCTTTCTTT
CDR3 protein: CASSYGDRLNTEAFF
J gene: TRBJ1-1
D gene: TRBD1
V gene: TRBV11-3
CDR3 length: 15
clone size: few

CDR3 DNA: TGTGCCAGCAGTTTACTTGGCGCCGGGTCTGAAGCTTTCTTT
CDR3 protein: CASSLLGAGSEAFF
J gene: TRBJ1-1
D gene: -
V gene: TRBV28
CDR3 length: 14
clone size: many

CDR3 DNA: TGTGCCAGCAGAACAGGGGGCGCAAATACGCAGTATTTT
CDR3 protein: CASRTGGANTQYF
J gene: TRBJ2-3
D gene: TRBD1
V gene: TRBV28
CDR3 length: 13
clone size: many

CDR3 DNA: TGTGCCAGCAGTTTAGGAGGGGGGTACTACGAGCAGTACTTC
CDR3 protein: CASSLGGGYYEQYF
J gene: TRBJ2-7
D gene: -
V gene: TRBV12-3/TRBV12-4
CDR3 length: 14
clone size: -

CDR3 DNA: TGTGCCAGCAGTGACTCCAGCGGGACCTACAATGAGCAGTTCTTC
CDR3 protein: CASSDSSGTYNEQFF
J gene: TRBJ2-1
D gene: TRBD2
V gene: TRBV6-5
CDR3 length: 15
clone size: -

CDR3 DNA: TGTGCCAGCTCACCGCTCCTGGAGGTAGCGGGAGTTGATAAGCAGTTCTTC
CDR3 protein: CASSPLLEVAGVDKQFF
J gene: TRBJ2-1
D gene: TRBD2
V gene: TRBV18
CDR3 length: 17
clone size: once

CDR3 DNA: TGCGCCAGCAGAATAGCGGAGCCCTACGAGCAGTACTTC
CDR3 protein: CASRIAEPYEQYF
J gene: TRBJ2-7
D gene: -
V gene: TRBV5-1
CDR3 length: 13
clone size: few

CDR3 DNA: TGCGCCAGCAGCCCCGGACTAGGAGGGTTTAATGAGCAGTTCTTC
CDR3 protein: CASSPGLGGFNEQFF
J gene: TRBJ2-1
D gene: TRBD2
V gene: TRBV5-1
CDR3 length: 15
clone size: -

CDR3 DNA: TGTGCCACCAGTGACCAAGGGACAGCTAACTATGGCTACACCTTC
CDR3 protein: CATSDQGTANYGYTF
J gene: TRBJ1-2
D gene: TRBD1
V gene: TRBV24-1
CDR3 length: 15
clone size: once

CDR3 DNA: TGTGCCAGCAGACCCGGGACCACCAACACCGGGGAGCTGTTTTTT
CDR3 protein: CASRPGTTNTGELFF
J gene: TRBJ2-2
D gene: -
V gene: TRBV7-3
CDR3 length: 15
clone size: few

CDR3 DNA: TGTGCCAGCTCACCATCCGGGAAAGCCTACGAGCAGTACTTC
CDR3 protein: CASSPSGKAYEQYF
J gene: TRBJ2-7
D gene: -
V gene: TRBV18
CDR3 length: 14
clone size: many

CDR3 DNA: TGTGCCAGCTCACCACCATTCTCAGGGGCCACCGGGGAGCTGTTTTTT
CDR3 protein: CASSPPFSGATGELFF
J gene: TRBJ2-2
D gene: -
V gene: TRBV18
CDR3 length: 16
clone size: few

CDR3 DNA: TGCAGTGCTATGGCGACAGGGGAAGGCGAGCAGTACTTC
CDR3 protein: CSAMATGEGEQYF
J gene: TRBJ2-7
D gene: TRBD1
V gene: TRBV20-1
CDR3 length: 13
clone size: -

CDR3 DNA: TGTGCCAGCAGTCTCTTAGGACTAGCGGGAGGCAGCTCCTACAATGAGCAGTTCTTC
CDR3 protein: CASSLLGLAGGSSYNEQFF
J gene: TRBJ2-1
D gene: TRBD2
V gene: TRBV28
CDR3 length: 19
clone size: many

CDR3 DNA: TGTGCCAGCAGTGACAGGGGGCGCGGGGCTTTCTTT
CDR3 protein: CASSDRGRGAFF
J gene: TRBJ1-1
D gene: TRBD1
V gene: TRBV2
CDR3 length: 12
clone size: many

CDR3 DNA: TGTGCCAGCAGTCCCCTCGGGGTGGGCTCTGGGGCCAACGTCCTGACTTTC
CDR3 protein: CASSPLGVGSGANVLTF
J gene: TRBJ2-6
D gene: -
V gene: TRBV6-1
CDR3 length: 17
clone size: many

CDR3 DNA: TGTGCCAGCTCACCCGACCCCATGCCCTACGAGCAGTACTTC
CDR3 protein: CASSPDPMPYEQYF
J gene: TRBJ2-7
D gene: -
V gene: TRBV18
CDR3 length: 14
clone size: -

CDR3 DNA: TGCGCCAGCAGCTTGGGACTGTATAGGCACGGAACAGATACGCAGTATTTT
CDR3 protein: CASSLGLYRHGTDTQYF
J gene: TRBJ2-3
D gene: -
V gene: TRBV5-1
CDR3 length: 17
clone size: few

CDR3 DNA: TGCAGTGCTAGAGATGGGACTAGCGGGGGGGATACGCAGTATTTT
CDR3 protein: CSARDGTSGGDTQYF
J gene: TRBJ2-3
D gene: TRBD2
V gene: TRBV20-1
CDR3 length: 15
clone size: few

CDR3 DNA: TGTGCCAGCAGCCTTAGACGGACAGATACGCAGTATTTT
CDR3 protein: CASSLRRTDTQYF
J gene: TRBJ2-3
D gene: -
V gene: TRBV3-1
CDR3 length: 13
clone size: many

CDR3 DNA: TGTGCCAGCAGTTCCCCTCGGAAGGATTTCAGCAATCAGCCCCAGCATTTT
CDR3 protein: CASSSPRKDFSNQPQHF
J gene: TRBJ1-5
D gene: -
V gene: TRBV28
CDR3 length: 17
clone size: once

CDR3 DNA: TGTGCCAGCAGCGCACCGGGACTAGCGGGAGGCGGCACCGGGGAGCTGTTTTTT
CDR3 protein: CASSAPGLAGGGTGELFF
J gene: TRBJ2-2
D gene: TRBD2
V gene: TRBV9
CDR3 length: 18
clone size: -

CDR3 DNA: TGTGCCAGCAGCTATGGGGCAGCCGGGGCCAACGTCCTGACTTTC
CDR3 protein: CASSYGAAGANVLTF
J gene: TRBJ2-6
D gene: -
V gene: TRBV7-9
CDR3 length: 15
clone size: -

CDR3 DNA: TGTGCCAGCAGTTTTGTCCGAAAACGTGGAAACACCATATATTTT
CDR3 protein: CASSFVRKRGNTIYF
J gene: TRBJ1-3
D gene: -
V gene: TRBV28
CDR3 length: 15
clone size: few

CDR3 DNA: TGTGCCAGCACCAGTAGGGGAGCGGGAGAAGAGACCCAGTACTTC
CDR3 protein: CASTSRGAGEETQYF
J gene: TRBJ2-5
D gene: TRBD2
V gene: TRBV6-1
CDR3 length: 15
clone size: many

CDR3 DNA: TGTGCCAGTAGTATGGAGCGGGAGCGCGAGCAGTACTTC
CDR3 protein: CASSMEREREQYF
J gene: TRBJ2-7
D gene: TRBD2
V gene: TRBV7-2
CDR3 length: 13
clone size: -

CDR3 DNA: TGTGCCAGTAGTATCCTTACGGGACAGGGTGAGGAGACCCAGTACTTC
CDR3 protein: CASSILTGQGEETQYF
J gene: TRBJ2-5
D gene: TRBD1
V gene: TRBV19
CDR3 length: 16
clone size: few

CDR3 DNA: TGTGCCAGCAGCTACGGGCAAACCTACACCTTC
CDR3 protein: CASSYGQTYTF
J gene: TRBJ1-2
D gene: -
V gene: TRBV28
CDR3 length: 11
clone size: -

CDR3 DNA: TGTGCCAGCAGCCGTACCGGGACTAGCTTTAGGGCCGGGGAGCTGTTTTTT
CDR3 protein: CASSRTGTSFRAGELFF
J gene: TRBJ2-2
D gene: TRBD2
V gene: TRBV27
CDR3 length: 17
clone size: -

CDR3 DNA: TGTGCCAGCAGTCCACGTGGACAGGGGGCTTGGTACGAGCAGTACTTC
CDR3 protein: CASSPRGQGAWYEQYF
J gene: TRBJ2-7
D gene: TRBD1
V gene: TRBV28
CDR3 length: 16
clone size: many

CDR3 DNA: TGTGCCAGCAGTTTAAGTACGCGACAGTCTAGCATAGATACGCAGTATTTT
CDR3 protein: CASSLSTRQSSIDTQYF
J gene: TRBJ2-3
D gene: -
V gene: TRBV28
CDR3 length: 17
clone size: -

CDR3 DNA: TGTGCCAGCAGTTTCCAGTTGGGCGGGGAGCTGTTTTTT
CDR3 protein: CASSFQLGGELFF
J gene: TRBJ2-2
D gene: -
V gene: TRBV12-3/TRBV12-4
CDR3 length: 13
clone size: many

CDR3 DNA: TGTGCCAGCAGCTTAAACCCTCGGAATGAGCAGTTCTTC
CDR3 protein: CASSLNPRNEQFF
J gene: TRBJ2-1
D gene: -
V gene: TRBV7-3
CDR3 length: 13
clone size: many

CDR3 DNA: TGTGCCAGCAGCTTGTCCGGGACTAGCAATGAGCAGTTCTTC
CDR3 protein: CASSLSGTSNEQFF
J gene: TRBJ2-1
D gene: TRBD2
V gene: TRBV7-9
CDR3 length: 14
clone size: many

CDR3 DNA: TGTGCCTCTAGCCGTATAGCGGGAGGGCTTGAGCAGTTCTTC
CDR3 protein: CASSRIAGGLEQFF
J gene: TRBJ2-1
D gene: TRBD2
V gene: TRBV7-3
CDR3 length: 14
clone size: many

CDR3 DNA: TGTGCCAGTAGGCGCGACAGGGTGGCTACTGCAGCTTTCTTT
CDR3 protein: CASRRDRVATAAFF
J gene: TRBJ1-1
D gene: TRBD1
V gene: TRBV19
CDR3 length: 14
clone size: once

CDR3 DNA: TGTGCCAGCAGTTACTCCGGACTAGTTGGCGAGCAGTACTTC
CDR3 protein: CASSYSGLVGEQYF
J gene: TRBJ2-7
D gene: TRBD2
V gene: TRBV6-5
CDR3 length: 14
clone size: -

CDR3 DNA: TGTGCCAGCAGCTTAGTTATCGGGGCAGCACACACTGAAGCTTTCTTT
CDR3 protein: CASSLVIGAAHTEAFF
J gene: TRBJ1-1
D gene: -
V gene: TRBV7-2
CDR3 length: 16
clone size: -